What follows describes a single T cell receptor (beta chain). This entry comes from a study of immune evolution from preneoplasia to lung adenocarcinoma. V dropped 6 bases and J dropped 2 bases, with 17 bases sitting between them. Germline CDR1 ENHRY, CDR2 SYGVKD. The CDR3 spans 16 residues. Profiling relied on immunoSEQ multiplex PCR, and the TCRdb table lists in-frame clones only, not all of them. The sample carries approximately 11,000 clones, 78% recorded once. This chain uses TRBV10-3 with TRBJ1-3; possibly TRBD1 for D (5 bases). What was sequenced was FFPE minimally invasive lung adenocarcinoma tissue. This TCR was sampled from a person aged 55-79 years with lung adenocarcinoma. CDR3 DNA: TGTGCCATCAGACCCATGGGGGGAACTACTGGAAACACCATATATTTT. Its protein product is CAIRPMGGTTGNTIYF.